The 2 T cell receptor beta chains presented below share a single source sample, sequenced in a study of human T cells and chemical hapten exposure. In TCRdb, the RACE reads were re-called with MiXCR into one record per CDR3 protein. The sample contains about 120,000 distinct CDR3 sequences, around 10% of which appear only once. Time point defined: patch test 1, 2 weeks after DPC sensitization. Regarding treatment: therapeutic diphenylcyclopropenone sensitization with weekly scalp DPC. The specimen comprised whole blood, sampled in connection with sensitization to the hapten diphenylcyclopropenone (DPC). The receptors shown here come from a woman aged 45-59 years with alopecia areata. Some clones in this sample may be carry-over from other donors' samples.

In this sample, this clonotype turned up many times. This sequence joins TRBV18 and TRBJ2-7, with TRBD2 matching 9 bases. CDR1 is KGHSH, CDR2 LQKENI, per germline. The V and J ends lost 0 bases and 4 bases, in that order; junction bases with no gene match: 7. This CDR3 is 16 amino acids long. The CDR3 DNA follows: TGTGCCAGCTCACCACCGTCCCGAGCGGGGGGTTACGAGCAGTACTTC. Amino acids: CASSPPSRAGGYEQYF.

Many counts were recorded for this clonotype. This chain joins TRBV5-1 and TRBJ1-1; TRBD1 matches at 9 bases. Germline CDR1 reads SGHRS; CDR2 reads YFSETQ. The V and J ends lost 4 bases and 0 bases, in that order; junction bases with no gene match: 4. The CDR3 is 15 residues long. DNA of the CDR3: TGCGCCAGCAGCGGGGGACAGGGTTTGAACACTGAAGCTTTCTTT. Protein: CASSGGQGLNTEAFF.